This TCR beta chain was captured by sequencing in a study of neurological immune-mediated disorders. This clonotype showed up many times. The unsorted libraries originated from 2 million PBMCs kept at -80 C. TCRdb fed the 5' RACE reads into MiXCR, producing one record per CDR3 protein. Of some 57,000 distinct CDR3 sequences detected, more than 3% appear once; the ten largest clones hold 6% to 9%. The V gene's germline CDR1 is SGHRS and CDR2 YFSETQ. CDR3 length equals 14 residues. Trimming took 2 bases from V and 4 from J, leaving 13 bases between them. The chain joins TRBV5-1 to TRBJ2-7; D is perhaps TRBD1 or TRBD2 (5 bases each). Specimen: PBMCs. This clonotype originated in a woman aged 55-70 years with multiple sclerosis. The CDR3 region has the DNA TGCGCCAGCAGCTTTGGTACAGGCGGGTACGAGCAGTACTTC. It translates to CASSFGTGGYEQYF.